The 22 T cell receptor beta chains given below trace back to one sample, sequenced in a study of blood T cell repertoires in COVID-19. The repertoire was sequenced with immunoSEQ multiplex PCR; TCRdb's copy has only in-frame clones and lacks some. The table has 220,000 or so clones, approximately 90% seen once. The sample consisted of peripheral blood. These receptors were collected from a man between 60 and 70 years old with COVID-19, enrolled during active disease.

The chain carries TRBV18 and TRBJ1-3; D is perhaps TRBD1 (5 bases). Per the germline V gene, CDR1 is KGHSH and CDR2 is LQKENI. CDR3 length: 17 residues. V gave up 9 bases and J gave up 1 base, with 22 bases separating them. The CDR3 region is CASLPRRGEKSGNTIYF. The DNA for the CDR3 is TGTGCCAGTCTCCCCAGACGGGGGGAGAAGTCTGGAAACACCATATATTTT. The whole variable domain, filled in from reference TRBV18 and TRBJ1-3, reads NAGVMQNPRHLVRRRGQEARLRCSPMKGHSHVYWYRQLPEEGLKFMVYLQKENIIDESGMPKERFSAEFPKEGPSILRIQQVVRGDSAAYFCASLPRRGEKSGNTIYFGEGSWLTVV.

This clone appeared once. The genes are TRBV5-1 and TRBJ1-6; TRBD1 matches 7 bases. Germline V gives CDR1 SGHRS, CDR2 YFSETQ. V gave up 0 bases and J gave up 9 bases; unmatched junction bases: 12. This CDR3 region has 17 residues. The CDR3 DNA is TGCGCCAGCAGCTTGGATGCAGGGGGGTTTAGCAGTTCACCCCTCCACTTT. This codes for CASSLDAGGFSSSPLHF.

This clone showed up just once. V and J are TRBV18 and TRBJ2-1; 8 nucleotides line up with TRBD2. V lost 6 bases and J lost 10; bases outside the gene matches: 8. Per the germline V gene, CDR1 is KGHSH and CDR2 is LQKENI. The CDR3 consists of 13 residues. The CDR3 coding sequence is TGTGCCAGCTCTCTCGGGACTAGTGAGGAGCAGTTCTTC. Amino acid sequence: CASSLGTSEEQFF.

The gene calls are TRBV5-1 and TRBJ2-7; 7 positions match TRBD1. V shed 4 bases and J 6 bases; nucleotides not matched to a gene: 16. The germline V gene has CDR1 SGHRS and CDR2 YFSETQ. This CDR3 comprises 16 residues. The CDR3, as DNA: TGCGCCAGCAGCCACGGGACAGTTACTAATCCTAGCGAGCAGTACTTC. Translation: CASSHGTVTNPSEQYF. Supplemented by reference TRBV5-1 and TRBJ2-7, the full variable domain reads KAGVTQTPRYLIKTRGQQVTLSCSPISGHRSVSWYQQTPGQGLQFLFEYFSETQRNKGNFPGRFSGRQFSNSRSEMNVSTLELGDSALYLCASSHGTVTNPSEQYFGPGTRLTVT.

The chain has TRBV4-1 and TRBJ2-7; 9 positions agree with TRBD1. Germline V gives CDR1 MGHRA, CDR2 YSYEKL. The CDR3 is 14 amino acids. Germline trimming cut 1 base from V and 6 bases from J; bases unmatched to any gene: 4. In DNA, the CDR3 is TGCGCCAGCAGCCAAGGGGACAGGGCCCTCGAGCAGTACTTC. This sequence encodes CASSQGDRALEQYF.

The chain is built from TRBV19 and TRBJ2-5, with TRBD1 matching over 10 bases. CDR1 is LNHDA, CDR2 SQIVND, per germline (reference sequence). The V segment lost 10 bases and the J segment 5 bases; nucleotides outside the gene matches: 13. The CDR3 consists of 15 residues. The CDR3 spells CATSQTGQGIETQYF. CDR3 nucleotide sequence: TGTGCCACCAGCCAGACGGGACAGGGGATCGAGACCCAGTACTTC. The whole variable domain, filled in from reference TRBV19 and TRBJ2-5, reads DGGITQSPKYLFRKEGQNVTLSCEQNLNHDAMYWYRQDPGQGLRLIYYSQIVNDFQKGDIAEGYSVSREKKESFPLTVTSAQKNPTAFYLCATSQTGQGIETQYFGPGTRLLVL.

Written as DNA, the CDR3 is TGTGCCAGCAGCTCAACAGGGGGTTCCTCCTACGAGCAGTACTTC. Amino acid sequence: CASSSTGGSSYEQYF. The rearrangement joins TRBV7-2 to TRBJ2-7; 8 bases agree with TRBD1. Germline assignment: CDR1 SGHTA and CDR2 FQGNSA. V shed 4 bases and J 0 bases; nucleotides not matched to a gene: 5. The CDR3 is made up of 15 amino acids.

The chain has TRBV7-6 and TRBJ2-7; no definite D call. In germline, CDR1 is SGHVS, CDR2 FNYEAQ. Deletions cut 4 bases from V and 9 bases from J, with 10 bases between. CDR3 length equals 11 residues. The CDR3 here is CASSSALGQYF. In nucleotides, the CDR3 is TGTGCCAGCAGCTCGGCCCTAGGGCAGTACTTC.

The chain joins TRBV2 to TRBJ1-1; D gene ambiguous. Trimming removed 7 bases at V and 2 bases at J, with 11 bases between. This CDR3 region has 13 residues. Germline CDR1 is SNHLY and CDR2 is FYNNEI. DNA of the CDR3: TGTGCCAGCACTACGGGAGTCAACACTGAAGCTTTCTTT. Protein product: CASTTGVNTEAFF.

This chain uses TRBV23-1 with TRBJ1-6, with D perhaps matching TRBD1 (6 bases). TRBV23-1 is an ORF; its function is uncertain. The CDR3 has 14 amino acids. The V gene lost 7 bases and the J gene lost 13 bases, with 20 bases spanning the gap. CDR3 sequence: CASTSDRGPLPLHF. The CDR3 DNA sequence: TGCGCCAGCACTTCGGACAGAGGGCCTCTCCCCCTCCACTTT.

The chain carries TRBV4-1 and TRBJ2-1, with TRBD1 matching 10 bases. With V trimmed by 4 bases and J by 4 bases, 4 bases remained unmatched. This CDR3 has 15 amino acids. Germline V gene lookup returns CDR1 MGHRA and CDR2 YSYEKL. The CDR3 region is CASSRPGQGYNEQFF. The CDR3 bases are TGCGCCAGCAGCCGCCCGGGACAGGGGTACAATGAGCAGTTCTTC.

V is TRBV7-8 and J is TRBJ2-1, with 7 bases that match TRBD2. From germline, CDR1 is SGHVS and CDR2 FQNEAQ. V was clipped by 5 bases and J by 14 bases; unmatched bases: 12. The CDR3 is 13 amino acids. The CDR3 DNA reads TGTGCCAGCAGCGGGGGAGGGAGGGGAGGCAAGTTCTTC. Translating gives CASSGGGRGGKFF.

CDR3 region: CASSPTLSPNTEAFF. The CDR3 DNA reads TGTGCCAGCTCACCAACTTTGTCTCCGAACACTGAAGCTTTCTTT. This chain uses TRBV18 with TRBJ1-1, with D unresolved. The CDR3 is 15 amino acids. V lost 2 bases and J 1 base, leaving 11 bases between the germline ends. Germline loops: CDR1 KGHSH, CDR2 LQKENI.

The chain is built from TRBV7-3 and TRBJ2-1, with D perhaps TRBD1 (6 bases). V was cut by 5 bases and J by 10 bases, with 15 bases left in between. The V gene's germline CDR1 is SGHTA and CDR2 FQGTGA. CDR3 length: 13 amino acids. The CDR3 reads CASSIGYDREQFF. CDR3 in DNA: TGTGCCAGCAGCATCGGTTATGACAGGGAGCAGTTCTTC.

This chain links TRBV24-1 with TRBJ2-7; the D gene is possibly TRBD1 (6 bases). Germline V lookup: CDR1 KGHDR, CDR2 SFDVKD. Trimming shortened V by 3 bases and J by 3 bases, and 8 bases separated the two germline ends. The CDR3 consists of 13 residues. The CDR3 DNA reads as TGTGCCACCAGTGATCAACAGGGCTACGAGCAGTACTTC. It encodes CATSDQQGYEQYF.

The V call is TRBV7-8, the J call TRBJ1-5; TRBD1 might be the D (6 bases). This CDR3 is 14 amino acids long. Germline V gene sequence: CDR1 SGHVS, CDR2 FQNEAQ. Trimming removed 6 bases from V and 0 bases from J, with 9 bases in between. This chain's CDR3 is CASSRQDSNQPQHF. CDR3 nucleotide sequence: TGTGCCAGCAGTCGACAGGATAGCAATCAGCCCCAGCATTTT.

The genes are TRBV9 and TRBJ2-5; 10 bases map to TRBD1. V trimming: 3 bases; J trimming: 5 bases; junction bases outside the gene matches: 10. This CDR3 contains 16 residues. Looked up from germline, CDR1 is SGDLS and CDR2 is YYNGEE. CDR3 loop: CASSAQPRGQGETQYF. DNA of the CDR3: TGTGCCAGCAGCGCACAACCTAGGGGACAGGGGGAGACCCAGTACTTC. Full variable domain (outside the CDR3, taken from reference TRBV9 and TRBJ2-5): DSGVTQTPKHLITATGQRVTLRCSPRSGDLSVYWYQQSLDQGLQFLIQYYNGEERAKGNILERFSAQQFPDLHSELNLSSLELGDSALYFCASSAQPRGQGETQYFGPGTRLLVL.

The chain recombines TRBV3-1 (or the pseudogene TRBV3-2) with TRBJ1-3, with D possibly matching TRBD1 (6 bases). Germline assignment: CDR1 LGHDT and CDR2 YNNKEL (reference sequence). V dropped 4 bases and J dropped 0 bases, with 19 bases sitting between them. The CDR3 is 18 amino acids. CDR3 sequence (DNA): TGTGCCAGCAGCCGAGTCATTGGGGGCCTCTACTCTGGAAACACCATATATTTT. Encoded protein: CASSRVIGGLYSGNTIYF.

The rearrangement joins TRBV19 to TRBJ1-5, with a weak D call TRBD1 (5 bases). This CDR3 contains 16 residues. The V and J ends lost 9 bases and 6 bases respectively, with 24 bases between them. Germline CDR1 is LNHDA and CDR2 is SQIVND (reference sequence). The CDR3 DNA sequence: TGTGCCAGCGCTTCGGGTTTAAGGGGTTCGGTTCAGCCCCAGCATTTT. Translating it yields CASASGLRGSVQPQHF.

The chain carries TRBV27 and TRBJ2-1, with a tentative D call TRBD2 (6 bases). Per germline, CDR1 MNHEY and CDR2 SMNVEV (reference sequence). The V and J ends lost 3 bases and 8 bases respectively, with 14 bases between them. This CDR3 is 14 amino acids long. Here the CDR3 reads CASSFIGGGDEQFF. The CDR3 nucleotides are TGTGCCAGCAGTTTCATCGGTGGCGGGGATGAGCAGTTCTTC.

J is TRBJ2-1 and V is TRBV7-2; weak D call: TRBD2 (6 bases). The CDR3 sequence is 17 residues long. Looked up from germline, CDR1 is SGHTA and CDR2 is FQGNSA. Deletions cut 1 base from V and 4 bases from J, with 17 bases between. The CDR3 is CASSLERGTIAYNEQFF. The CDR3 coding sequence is TGTGCCAGCAGCTTAGAACGGGGGACCATAGCTTACAATGAGCAGTTCTTC.

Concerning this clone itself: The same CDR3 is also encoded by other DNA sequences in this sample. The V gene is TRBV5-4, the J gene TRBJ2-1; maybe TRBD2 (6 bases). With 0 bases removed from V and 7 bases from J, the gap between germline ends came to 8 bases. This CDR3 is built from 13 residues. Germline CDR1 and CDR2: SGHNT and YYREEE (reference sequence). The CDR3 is CASSLAGGNEQFF. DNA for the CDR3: TGTGCCAGCAGCTTGGCCGGGGGTAATGAGCAGTTCTTC.